Listed here are 14 T cell receptor beta chains from one sample, sequenced in a study of cytomegalovirus exposure and HLA in healthy donors. The primer mix had 60 Vbeta and 13 Jbeta primers. The method was immunoSEQ multiplex PCR; TCRdb's version includes in-frame clones alone and lacks a portion of them. The sample table sets out about 75,000 clones. The sample consisted of PBMCs. These receptors came from a man aged 40-55 years in good health and CMV-seronegative.

The chain has TRBV2 and TRBJ2-7; perhaps TRBD1 as D (6 bases). Per the germline V gene, CDR1 is SNHLY and CDR2 is FYNNEI. The CDR3 is made up of 14 amino acids. Between the trimmed V and J ends, which lost 6 bases and 0 bases, there was a span of 12 bases. DNA of the CDR3: TGTGCCAGCAGAAGACGGGACAACTCCTACGAGCAGTACTTC. Its protein product is CASRRRDNSYEQYF.

CDR3 coding DNA: TGTGCCACCAGCAGGGACGGACAGGGGGGGGCCTACGAGCAGTACTTC. It specifies CATSRDGQGGAYEQYF. The V call is TRBV15, the J call TRBJ2-7; 10 positions agree with TRBD1. The CDR3 sequence is 16 residues long. Germline-derived CDR1 and CDR2 are LNHNV and YYDKDF (reference sequence). V gave up 3 bases and J gave up 2 bases; unmatched junction bases: 7.

As concerns this clone: One end of the junction does not line up with germline, which may come from a read error. The chain recombines TRBV6-1 with TRBJ1-1; TRBD1 might be the D (5 bases). Per the germline V gene, CDR1 is MNHNS and CDR2 is SASEGT. This CDR3 has 13 amino acids. The CDR3 nucleotides read TGTGCCACCCGGGGGGGGGAAGAAAAAGGTAGGATCTTT. Protein: CATRGGEEKGRIF.

The chain has TRBV2 and TRBJ1-1; D is ambiguous. V lost 4 bases and J lost 4, with 16 bases in between. The CDR3 is 15 amino acids. Per germline, CDR1 SNHLY and CDR2 FYNNEI. CDR3 DNA sequence: TGTGCCAGCAGTGCGGAATCTAGTCGGAGCACTGAAGCTTTCTTT. This translates into CASSAESSRSTEAFF.

The chain employs TRBV10-3 and TRBJ2-1; 10 bases line up with TRBD2. J gave up 8 bases and V 6 bases, and 4 bases lay outside the gene matches. The CDR3 has 13 amino acids. Per the germline V gene, CDR1 is ENHRY and CDR2 is SYGVKD. CDR3 DNA: TGTGCCATCAGACCTAGCGGGGGCGATGAGCAGTTCTTC. This gives the protein CAIRPSGGDEQFF.

V usage is TRBV18 and J usage is TRBJ2-1; D is uncertain. The length of the CDR3 is 12 residues. CDR1 and CDR2 from the germline V gene are KGHSH and LQKENI. Between the trimmed V and J ends, which lost 3 bases and 7 bases, there was a span of 7 bases. This chain's CDR3 is CASSPQENEQFF. DNA for the CDR3: TGTGCCAGCTCACCCCAAGAGAATGAGCAGTTCTTC.

The chain combines TRBV5-1 with TRBJ1-3, with D maybe TRBD1 (5 bases). CDR3 length equals 17 residues. The germline gives CDR1 SGHRS, CDR2 YFSETQ. The V gene lost 1 base and the J gene lost 0 bases, with 14 bases spanning the gap. CDR3 in DNA: TGCGCCAGCAGCTTGCAGGGAGGTGGAAGCTCTGGAAACACCATATATTTT. Protein sequence: CASSLQGGGSSGNTIYF. Based on the CDR3 plus reference TRBV5-1 and TRBJ1-3, the full variable domain is KAGVTQTPRYLIKTRGQQVTLSCSPISGHRSVSWYQQTPGQGLQFLFEYFSETQRNKGNFPGRFSGRQFSNSRSEMNVSTLELGDSALYLCASSLQGGGSSGNTIYFGEGSWLTVV.

V usage is TRBV4-1 and J usage is TRBJ1-5; D ambiguous. The CDR3 covers 15 residues. Germline V gene lookup returns CDR1 MGHRA and CDR2 YSYEKL. Trimming took 4 bases from V and 1 from J, leaving 11 bases between them. CDR3 nucleotides: TGCGCCAGCAGCCCTTATATGGAGAGCAATCAGCCCCAGCATTTT. It is translated as CASSPYMESNQPQHF.

This chain connects TRBV6-5 to TRBJ1-1, with a weak D call TRBD1 (5 bases). The CDR3 totals 15 residues. V shed 0 bases and J shed 5 bases, with 13 bases lying between them. CDR1 is MNHEY and CDR2 is SVGAGI in the germline V gene. The CDR3 here is CASSYSRGLRTEAFF. For the CDR3, the DNA is TGTGCCAGCAGTTACTCTAGGGGCCTGAGGACTGAAGCTTTCTTT.

V and J are TRBV27 and TRBJ2-7, with 7 nucleotides matching TRBD1. Germline V CDR1 and CDR2: MNHEY, SMNVEV (reference sequence). The CDR3 is 15 residues long. With 3 bases clipped from V and 0 bases from J, the junction kept 5 bases outside the gene matches. This CDR3 reads CASSFMDRSSYEQYF. The DNA for the CDR3 is TGTGCCAGCAGTTTCATGGACAGGAGCTCCTACGAGCAGTACTTC.

The chain has TRBV6-5 and TRBJ1-2; the D is unclear. V lost 0 bases to trimming and J lost 1 base, with 9 bases between them. CDR3 length: 15 residues. The germline CDR1 and CDR2 sequences are MNHEY and SVGAGI. CDR3 DNA sequence: TGTGCCAGCAGTTACTCGGAGGGAGGTAACTATGGCTACACCTTC. Amino acids: CASSYSEGGNYGYTF.

The chain recombines TRBV7-3 with TRBJ2-7; no definite D call. From germline, CDR1 is SGHTA and CDR2 FQGTGA. The V gene lost 5 bases and the J gene lost 4 bases, with 12 bases spanning the gap. The CDR3 is 13 residues long. CDR3 in DNA: TGTGCCAGCAGCCCGAACAATGGTTACGAGCAGTACTTC. Its translation: CASSPNNGYEQYF.

V is TRBV5-1 and J is TRBJ1-6; D gene unclear. Per germline, CDR1 SGHRS and CDR2 YFSETQ. This CDR3 comprises 14 residues. V was pared by 5 bases and J by 5 bases, with 11 bases between. This chain's CDR3 is CASRARRDNSPLHF. The DNA for the CDR3 is TGCGCCAGCAGAGCACGGAGGGATAATTCACCCCTCCACTTT.

The rearrangement uses TRBV6-1 and TRBJ1-6; maybe TRBD1 (5 bases). The V gene lost 10 bases and the J gene lost 7 bases, with 14 bases spanning the gap. Germline V gene lookup returns CDR1 MNHNS and CDR2 SASEGT. CDR3 length: 13 residues. CDR3 sequence reads: CAIGWGGNSPLHF. For the CDR3, the DNA is TGTGCCATAGGGTGGGGGGGAAATTCACCCCTCCACTTT.